This TCR beta chain comes out of a study of blood T cell repertoires in COVID-19. Study at large: Whether acute or convalescent, the COVID-19 samples came from the United States, Italy and Spain. PBMCs, B-cell-depleted T cells, or T cells provided the cDNA or gDNA that made up the material.

Seattle patients were enrolled while actively infected and followed longitudinally. Unmatched junction bases numbered 5, after V lost 0 bases and J lost 8 bases. Germline-derived CDR1 and CDR2 are KGHSH and LQKENI. The CDR3 totals 16 residues. Methods used by the authors: Using reference gene primer amplification, nucleated cell counts were estimated. Produced via immunoSEQ multiplex PCR; TCRdb's table is partial and in-frame only. The V and J calls and clone size were taken over from that table, and D and trimming were inferred from the DNA. Of more than 45,000 clones listed, about nine tenths are singletons.

The chain has TRBV18 and TRBJ2-1; TRBD2 agrees at 12 bases. Sequencing was carried out using peripheral blood. The clonotype comes from a woman at least 80 years old with COVID-19, enrolled during active disease. CDR3 amino acids: CASSPPTSGGTHEQFF. CDR3 bases: TGTGCCAGCTCACCACCTACTAGCGGGGGGACCCATGAGCAGTTCTTC.